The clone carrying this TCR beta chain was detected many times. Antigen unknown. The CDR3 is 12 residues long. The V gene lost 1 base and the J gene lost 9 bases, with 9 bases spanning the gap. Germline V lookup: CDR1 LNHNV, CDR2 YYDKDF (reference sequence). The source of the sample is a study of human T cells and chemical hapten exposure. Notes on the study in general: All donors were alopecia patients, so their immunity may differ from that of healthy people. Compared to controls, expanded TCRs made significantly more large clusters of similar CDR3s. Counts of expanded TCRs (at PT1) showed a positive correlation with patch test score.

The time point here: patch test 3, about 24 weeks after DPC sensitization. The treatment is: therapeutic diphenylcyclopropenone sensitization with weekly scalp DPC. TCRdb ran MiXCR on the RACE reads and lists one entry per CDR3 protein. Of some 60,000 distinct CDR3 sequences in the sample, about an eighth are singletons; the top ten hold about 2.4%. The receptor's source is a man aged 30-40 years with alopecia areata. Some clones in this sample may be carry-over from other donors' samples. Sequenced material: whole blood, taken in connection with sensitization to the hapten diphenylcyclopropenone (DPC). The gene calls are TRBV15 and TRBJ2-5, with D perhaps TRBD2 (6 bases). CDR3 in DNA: TGTGCCACCAGCAGAGGGAGGGAGGCCCAGTACTTC. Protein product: CATSRGREAQYF.